This T cell receptor (beta chain) was sequenced during a study of cytomegalovirus exposure and HLA in healthy donors. On this clone: Its antigen is still unknown.

This CDR3 has 16 amino acids. V shed 3 bases and J shed 4 bases, with 18 bases lying between them. CDR1 is SGHVS and CDR2 is FQNEAQ in the germline V gene. Study results and limitations: Reports indicated that the classifier achieved high specificity and sensitivity in diagnosing cytomegalovirus status. Analysis was performed later, and it showed HLA-associated TCR beta chains to be more clonally expanded than equally common others. Later analysis suggested links between common viral pathogens and several top significant clusters.

It was with 60 Vbeta and 13 Jbeta primers that the PCR ran. The data were produced by immunoSEQ multiplex PCR, yet TCRdb's version contains in-frame clones alone and is incomplete. The data hold approximately 170,000 clones, with 79% observed a single time. What was sequenced was PBMCs. This chain connects TRBV7-8 to TRBJ1-1, with D possibly being TRBD1 (5 bases). This TCR was recovered from a woman in her forties or fifties in good health and CMV-seronegative. The CDR3 sequence is CASSLAGLSSPTEAFF. The CDR3 DNA reads TGTGCCAGCAGCTTGGCAGGGCTTTCATCCCCCACTGAAGCTTTCTTT.